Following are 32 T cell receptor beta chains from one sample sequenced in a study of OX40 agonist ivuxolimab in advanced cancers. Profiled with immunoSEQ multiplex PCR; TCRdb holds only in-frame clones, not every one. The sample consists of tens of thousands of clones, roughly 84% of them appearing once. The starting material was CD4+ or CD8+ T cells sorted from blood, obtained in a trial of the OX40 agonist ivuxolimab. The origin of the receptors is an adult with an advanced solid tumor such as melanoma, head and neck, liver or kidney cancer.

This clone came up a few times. The CDR3 sequence: CASSWDRGLTEAFF. The DNA of the CDR3 is TGTGCCAGCAGCTGGGACAGGGGTCTGACTGAAGCTTTCTTT. The chain joins TRBV5-6 to TRBJ1-1; 10 nucleotides agree with TRBD1. This CDR3 comprises 14 residues. Germline-derived CDR1 and CDR2 are SGHDT and YYEEEE. Trimming took 3 bases from V and 5 from J; bases not matched to a gene: 4.

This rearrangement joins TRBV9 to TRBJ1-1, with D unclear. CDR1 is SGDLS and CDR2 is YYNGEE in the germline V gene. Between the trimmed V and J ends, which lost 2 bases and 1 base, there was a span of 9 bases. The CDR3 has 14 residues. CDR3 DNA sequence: TGTGCCAGCAGCGTTAGTTTAGGGAACACTGAAGCTTTCTTT. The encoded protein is CASSVSLGNTEAFF.

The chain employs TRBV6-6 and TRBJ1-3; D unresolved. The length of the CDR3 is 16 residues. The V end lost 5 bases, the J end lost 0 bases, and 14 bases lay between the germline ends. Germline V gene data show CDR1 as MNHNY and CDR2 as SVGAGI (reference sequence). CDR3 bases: TGTGCCAGCAGTCGTCCCACGGGGAGCTCTGGAAACACCATATATTTT. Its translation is CASSRPTGSSGNTIYF.

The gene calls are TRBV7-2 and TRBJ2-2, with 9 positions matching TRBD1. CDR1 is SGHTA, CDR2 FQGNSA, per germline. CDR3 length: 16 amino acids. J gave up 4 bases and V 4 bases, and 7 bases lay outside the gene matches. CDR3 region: CASSYWTGDVTGELFF. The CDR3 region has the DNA TGTGCCAGCAGCTACTGGACAGGGGATGTCACCGGGGAGCTGTTTTTT.

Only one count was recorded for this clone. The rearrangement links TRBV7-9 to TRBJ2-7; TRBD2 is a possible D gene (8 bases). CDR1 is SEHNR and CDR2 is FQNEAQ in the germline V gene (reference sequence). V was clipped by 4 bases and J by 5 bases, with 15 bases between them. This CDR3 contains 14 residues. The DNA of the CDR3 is TGTGCCAGCAGCTATCCGGGAGGGGGCAACGAGCAGTACTTC. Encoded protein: CASSYPGGGNEQYF. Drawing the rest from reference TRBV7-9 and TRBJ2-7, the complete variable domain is DTGVSQNPRHKITKRGQNVTFRCDPISEHNRLYWYRQTLGQGPEFLTYFQNEAQLEKSRLLSDRFSAERPKGSFSTLEIQRTEQGDSAMYLCASSYPGGGNEQYFGPGTRLTVT.

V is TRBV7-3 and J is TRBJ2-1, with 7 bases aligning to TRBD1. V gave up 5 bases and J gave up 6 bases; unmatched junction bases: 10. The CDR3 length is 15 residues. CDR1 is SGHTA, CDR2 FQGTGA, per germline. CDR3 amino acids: CASSPPGQTFNEQFF. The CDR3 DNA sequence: TGTGCCAGCAGCCCCCCGGGACAGACGTTCAATGAGCAGTTCTTC. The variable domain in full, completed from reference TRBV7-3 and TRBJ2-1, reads GAGVSQTPSNKVTEKGKYVELRCDPISGHTALYWYRQSLGQGPEFLIYFQGTGAADDSGLPNDRFFAVRPEGSVSTLKIQRTERGDSAVYLCASSPPGQTFNEQFFGPGTRLTVL.

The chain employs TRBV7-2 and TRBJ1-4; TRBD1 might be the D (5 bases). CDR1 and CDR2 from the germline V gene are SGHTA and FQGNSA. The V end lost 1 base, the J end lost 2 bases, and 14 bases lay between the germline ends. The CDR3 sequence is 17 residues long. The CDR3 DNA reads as TGTGCCAGCAGCTTAGAAGCAATCGGGGCGACTAATGAAAAACTGTTTTTT. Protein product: CASSLEAIGATNEKLFF.

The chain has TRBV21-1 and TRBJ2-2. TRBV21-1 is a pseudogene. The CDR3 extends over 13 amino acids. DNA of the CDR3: TGTGCCAAGAGGGGGGCGAAATCCGGGGAGCTGTTTTTT. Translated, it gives CAKRGAKSGELFF.

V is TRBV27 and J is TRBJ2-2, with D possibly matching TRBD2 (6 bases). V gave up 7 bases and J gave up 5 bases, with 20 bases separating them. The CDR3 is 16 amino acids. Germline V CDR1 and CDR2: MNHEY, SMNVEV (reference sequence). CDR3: CASKRRDGTGTGELFF. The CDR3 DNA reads TGTGCCAGCAAACGGCGGGACGGTACGGGGACCGGGGAGCTGTTTTTT.

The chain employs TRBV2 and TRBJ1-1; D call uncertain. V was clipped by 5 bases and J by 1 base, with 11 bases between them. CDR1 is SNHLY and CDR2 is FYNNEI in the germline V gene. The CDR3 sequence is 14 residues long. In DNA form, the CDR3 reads TGTGCCAGCAGTAAGTTCCGGGAGAACACTGAAGCTTTCTTT. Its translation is CASSKFRENTEAFF.

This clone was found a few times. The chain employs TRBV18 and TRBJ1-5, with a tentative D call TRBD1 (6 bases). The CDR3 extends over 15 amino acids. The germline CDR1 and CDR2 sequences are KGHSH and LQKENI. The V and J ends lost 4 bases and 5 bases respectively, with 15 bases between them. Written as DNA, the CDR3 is TGTGCCAGCTCACAGACTGGACAGCTCGATCAGCCCCAGCATTTT. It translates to CASSQTGQLDQPQHF.

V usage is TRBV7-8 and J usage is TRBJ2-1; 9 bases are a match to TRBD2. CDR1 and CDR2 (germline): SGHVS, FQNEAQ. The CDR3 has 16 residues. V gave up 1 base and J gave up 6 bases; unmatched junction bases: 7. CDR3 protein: CASSLEGLAYFNEQFF. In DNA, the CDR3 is TGTGCCAGCAGCTTAGAGGGACTAGCCTATTTCAATGAGCAGTTCTTC.

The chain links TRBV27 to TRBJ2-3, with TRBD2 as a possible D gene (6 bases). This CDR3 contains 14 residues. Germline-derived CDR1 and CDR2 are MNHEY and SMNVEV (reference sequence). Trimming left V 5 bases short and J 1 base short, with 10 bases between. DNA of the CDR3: TGTGCCAGCAGTGTCGTAGCGGGCACAGATACGCAGTATTTT. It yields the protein CASSVVAGTDTQYF.

CDR3: CASSPPNTGRETQYF. The CDR3 DNA reads as TGCGCCAGCAGCCCCCCAAATACGGGGCGGGAGACCCAGTACTTC. The chain couples TRBV4-1 to TRBJ2-5, with D tentatively TRBD1 or TRBD2 (5 bases each). CDR1 and CDR2 (germline): MGHRA, YSYEKL. CDR3 length equals 15 residues. V lost 4 bases and J lost 5, with 17 bases in between.

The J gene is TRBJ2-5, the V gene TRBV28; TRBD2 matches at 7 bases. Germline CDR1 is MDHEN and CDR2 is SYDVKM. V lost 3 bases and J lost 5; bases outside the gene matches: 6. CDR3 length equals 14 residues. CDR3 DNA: TGTGCCAGCAGTTTTGGGGGGGTTTGGGAGACCCAGTACTTC. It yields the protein CASSFGGVWETQYF.

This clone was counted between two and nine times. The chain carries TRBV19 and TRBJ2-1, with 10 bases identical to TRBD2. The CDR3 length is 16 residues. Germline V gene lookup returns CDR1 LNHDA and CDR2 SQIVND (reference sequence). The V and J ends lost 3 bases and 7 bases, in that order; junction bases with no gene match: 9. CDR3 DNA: TGTGCCAGTAGTATGGTGGCTAGCGGGAGATCGAATGAGCAGTTCTTC. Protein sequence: CASSMVASGRSNEQFF.

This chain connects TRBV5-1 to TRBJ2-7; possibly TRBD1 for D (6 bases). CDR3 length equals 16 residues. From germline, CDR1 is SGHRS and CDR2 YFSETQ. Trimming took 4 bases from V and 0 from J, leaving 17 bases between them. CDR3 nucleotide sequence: TGCGCCAGCAGCACAGGGTATGGGCGAAGCTCCTACGAGCAGTACTTC. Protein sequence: CASSTGYGRSSYEQYF. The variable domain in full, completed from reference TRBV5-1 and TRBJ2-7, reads KAGVTQTPRYLIKTRGQQVTLSCSPISGHRSVSWYQQTPGQGLQFLFEYFSETQRNKGNFPGRFSGRQFSNSRSEMNVSTLELGDSALYLCASSTGYGRSSYEQYFGPGTRLTVT.

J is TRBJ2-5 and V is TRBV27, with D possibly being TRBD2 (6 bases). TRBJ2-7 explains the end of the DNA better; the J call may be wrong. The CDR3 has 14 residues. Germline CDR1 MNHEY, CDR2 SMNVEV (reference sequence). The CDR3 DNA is TGTGCCAGCAGTTCCCTGGGGGGTCCGAACGAGCAGTACTTC. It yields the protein CASSSLGGPNEQYF.

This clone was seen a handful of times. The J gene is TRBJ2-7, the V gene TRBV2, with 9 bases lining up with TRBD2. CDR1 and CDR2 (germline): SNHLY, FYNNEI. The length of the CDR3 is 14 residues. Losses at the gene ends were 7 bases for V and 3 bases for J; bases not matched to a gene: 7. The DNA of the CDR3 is TGTGCCAGCAACCGACTAGCGGATAACTACGAGCAGTACTTC. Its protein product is CASNRLADNYEQYF.

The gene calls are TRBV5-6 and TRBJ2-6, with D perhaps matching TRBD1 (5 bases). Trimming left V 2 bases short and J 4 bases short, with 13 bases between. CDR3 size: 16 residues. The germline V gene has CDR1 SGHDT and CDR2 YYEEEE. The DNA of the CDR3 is TGTGCCAGCAGCTTCCCAGGGTTTTCCGGGGCCAACGTCCTGACTTTC. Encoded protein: CASSFPGFSGANVLTF.

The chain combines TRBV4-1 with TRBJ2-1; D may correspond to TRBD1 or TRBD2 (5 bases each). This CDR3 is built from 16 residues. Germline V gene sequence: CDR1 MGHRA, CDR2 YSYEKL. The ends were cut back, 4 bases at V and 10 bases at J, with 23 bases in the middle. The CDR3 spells CASSLLGRGSPDEQFF. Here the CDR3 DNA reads TGCGCCAGCAGCCTCCTGGGCCGGGGCAGCCCTGACGAGCAGTTCTTC.

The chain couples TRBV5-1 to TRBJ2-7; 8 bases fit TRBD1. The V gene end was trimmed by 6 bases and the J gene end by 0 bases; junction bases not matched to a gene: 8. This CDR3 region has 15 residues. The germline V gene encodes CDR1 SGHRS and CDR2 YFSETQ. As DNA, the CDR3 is TGCGCCAGCACCCTTAGGACAGGGAGCTCCTACGAGCAGTACTTC. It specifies CASTLRTGSSYEQYF.

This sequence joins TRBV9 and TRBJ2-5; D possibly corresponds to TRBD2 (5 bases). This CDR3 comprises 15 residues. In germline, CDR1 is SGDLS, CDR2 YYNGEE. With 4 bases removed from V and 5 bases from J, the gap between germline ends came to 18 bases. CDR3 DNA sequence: TGTGCCAGCAGCCCCGAGAGAGGGAGTTGGGAGACCCAGTACTTC. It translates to CASSPERGSWETQYF.

CDR3 nucleotides: TGCGCCAGCAGCCTGAGCGGGGATGAGCAGTTCTTC. Amino acid sequence: CASSLSGDEQFF. The chain links TRBV4-1 to TRBJ2-1; 7 nucleotides line up with TRBD2. This CDR3 is 12 amino acids long. Trimming took 4 bases from V and 8 from J; bases not matched to a gene: 2. The germline gives CDR1 MGHRA, CDR2 YSYEKL.

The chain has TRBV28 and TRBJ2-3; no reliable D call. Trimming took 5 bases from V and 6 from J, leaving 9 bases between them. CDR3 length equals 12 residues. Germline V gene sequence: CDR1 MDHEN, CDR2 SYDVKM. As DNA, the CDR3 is TGTGCCAGCAGTCCACACAGCGATACGCAGTATTTT. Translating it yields CASSPHSDTQYF.

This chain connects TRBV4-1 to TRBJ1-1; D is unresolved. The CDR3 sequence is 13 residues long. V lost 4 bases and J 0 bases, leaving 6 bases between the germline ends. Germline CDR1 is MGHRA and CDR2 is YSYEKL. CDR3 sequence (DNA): TGCGCCAGCAGCCGACTGATGAACACTGAAGCTTTCTTT. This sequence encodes CASSRLMNTEAFF.

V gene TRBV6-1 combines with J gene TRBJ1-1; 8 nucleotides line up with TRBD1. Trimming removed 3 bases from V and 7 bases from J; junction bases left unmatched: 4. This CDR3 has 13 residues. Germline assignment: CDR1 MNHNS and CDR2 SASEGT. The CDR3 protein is CASSDGGQVEAFF. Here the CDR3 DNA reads TGTGCCAGCAGTGATGGGGGACAGGTTGAAGCTTTCTTT.

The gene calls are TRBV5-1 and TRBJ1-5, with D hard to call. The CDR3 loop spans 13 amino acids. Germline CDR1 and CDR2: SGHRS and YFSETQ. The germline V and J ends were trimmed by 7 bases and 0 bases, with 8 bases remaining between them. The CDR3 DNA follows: TGCGCCAGCGGTACGCTTAGCAATCAGCCCCAGCATTTT. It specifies CASGTLSNQPQHF.

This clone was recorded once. CDR3 coding DNA: TGTGCCAGCAGCGAGGGACTAGCGGCCTTTCTAGAGCAGTTCTTC. Translated: CASSEGLAAFLEQFF. The V gene is TRBV11-3, the J gene TRBJ2-1, with 11 bases that match TRBD2. The germline V gene encodes CDR1 SGHNT and CDR2 YENEEA. The trim removed 5 bases at V and 10 bases at J, leaving 10 bases unmatched. This CDR3 has 15 amino acids.

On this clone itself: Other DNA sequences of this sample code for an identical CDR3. The CDR3, as DNA: TGCGCCAGCAGCTTAATTCCCACAGATACGCAGTATTTT. Encoded protein: CASSLIPTDTQYF. The chain couples TRBV5-1 to TRBJ2-3; D is unresolved. The CDR3 consists of 13 residues. Germline V CDR1 and CDR2: SGHRS, YFSETQ. Trimming pared 2 bases from V and 2 bases from J, leaving 6 bases between.

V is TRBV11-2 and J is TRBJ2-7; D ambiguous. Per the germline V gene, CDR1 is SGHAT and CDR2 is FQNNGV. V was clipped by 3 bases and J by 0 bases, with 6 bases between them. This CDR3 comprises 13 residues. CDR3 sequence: CASSFDISYEQYF. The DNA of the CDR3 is TGTGCCAGCAGCTTCGATATCTCCTACGAGCAGTACTTC.

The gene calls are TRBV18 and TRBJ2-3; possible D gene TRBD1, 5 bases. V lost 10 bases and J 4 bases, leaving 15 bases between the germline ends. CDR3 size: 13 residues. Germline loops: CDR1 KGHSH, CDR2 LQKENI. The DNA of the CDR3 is TGTGCCACCGCGGCCGTGGGGCCAGATACGCAGTATTTT. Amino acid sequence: CATAAVGPDTQYF.